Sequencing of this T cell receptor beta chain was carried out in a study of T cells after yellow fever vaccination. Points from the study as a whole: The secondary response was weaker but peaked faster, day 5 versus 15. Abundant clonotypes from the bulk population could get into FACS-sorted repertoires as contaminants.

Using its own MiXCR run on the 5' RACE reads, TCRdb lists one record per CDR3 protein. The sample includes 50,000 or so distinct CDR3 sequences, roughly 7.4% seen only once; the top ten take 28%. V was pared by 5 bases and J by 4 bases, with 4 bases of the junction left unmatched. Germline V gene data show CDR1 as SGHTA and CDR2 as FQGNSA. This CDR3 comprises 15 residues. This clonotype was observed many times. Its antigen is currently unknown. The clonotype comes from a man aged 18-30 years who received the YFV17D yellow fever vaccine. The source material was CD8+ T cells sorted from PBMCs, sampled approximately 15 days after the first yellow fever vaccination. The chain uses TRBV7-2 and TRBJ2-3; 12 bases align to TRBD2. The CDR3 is CASSPSGGAADTQYF. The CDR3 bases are TGTGCCAGCAGCCCTAGCGGGGGGGCCGCAGATACGCAGTATTTT.